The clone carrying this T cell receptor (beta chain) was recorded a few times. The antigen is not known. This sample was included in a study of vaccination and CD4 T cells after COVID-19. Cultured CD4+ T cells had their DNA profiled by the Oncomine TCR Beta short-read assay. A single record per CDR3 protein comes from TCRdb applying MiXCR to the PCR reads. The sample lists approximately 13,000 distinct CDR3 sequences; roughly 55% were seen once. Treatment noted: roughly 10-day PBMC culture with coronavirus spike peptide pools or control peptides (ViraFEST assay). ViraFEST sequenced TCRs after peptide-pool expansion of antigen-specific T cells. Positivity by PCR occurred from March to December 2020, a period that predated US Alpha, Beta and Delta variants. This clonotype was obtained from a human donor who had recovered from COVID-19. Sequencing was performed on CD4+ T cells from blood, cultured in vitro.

The CDR3 nucleotides read TGTGCCAGAGTACCCGGGGAGCTGTTTTTT. Translation gives CARVPGELFF. The V gene is TRBV18, the J gene TRBJ2-2; unclear D gene. The V gene's germline CDR1 is KGHSH and CDR2 LQKENI. The CDR3 consists of 10 residues. V lost 9 bases and J 6 bases, leaving 5 bases between the germline ends.